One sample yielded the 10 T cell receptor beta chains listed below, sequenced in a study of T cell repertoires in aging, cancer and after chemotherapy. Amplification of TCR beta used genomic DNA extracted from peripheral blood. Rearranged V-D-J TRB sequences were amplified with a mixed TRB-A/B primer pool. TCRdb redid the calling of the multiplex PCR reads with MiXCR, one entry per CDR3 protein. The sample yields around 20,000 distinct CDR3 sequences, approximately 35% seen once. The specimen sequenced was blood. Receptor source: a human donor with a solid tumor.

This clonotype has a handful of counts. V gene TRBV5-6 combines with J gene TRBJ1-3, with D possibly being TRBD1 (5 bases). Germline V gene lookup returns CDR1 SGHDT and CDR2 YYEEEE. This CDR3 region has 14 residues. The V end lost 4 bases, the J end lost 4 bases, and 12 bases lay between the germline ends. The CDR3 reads CASSPEGLGNTIYF. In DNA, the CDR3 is TGTGCCAGCAGCCCGGAGGGGTTAGGAAACACCATATATTTT.

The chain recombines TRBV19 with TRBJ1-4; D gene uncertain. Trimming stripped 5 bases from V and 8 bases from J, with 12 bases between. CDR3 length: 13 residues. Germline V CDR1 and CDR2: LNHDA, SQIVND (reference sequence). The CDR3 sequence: CASSPRRTEKLFF. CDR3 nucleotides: TGTGCCAGTAGTCCTCGCAGAACAGAAAAACTGTTTTTT. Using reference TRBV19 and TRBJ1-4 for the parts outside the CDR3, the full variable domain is DGGITQSPKYLFRKEGQNVTLSCEQNLNHDAMYWYRQDPGQGLRLIYYSQIVNDFQKGDIAEGYSVSREKKESFPLTVTSAQKNPTAFYLCASSPRRTEKLFFGSGTQLSVL.

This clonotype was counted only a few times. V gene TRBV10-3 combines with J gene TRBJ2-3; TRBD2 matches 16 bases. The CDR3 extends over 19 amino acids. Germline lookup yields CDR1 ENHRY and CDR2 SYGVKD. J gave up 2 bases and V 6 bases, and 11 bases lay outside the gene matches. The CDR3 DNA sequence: TGTGCCATCAGGGAGATTGGGACTAGCGGGGGGGCCGACACAGATACGCAGTATTTT. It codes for CAIREIGTSGGADTDTQYF.

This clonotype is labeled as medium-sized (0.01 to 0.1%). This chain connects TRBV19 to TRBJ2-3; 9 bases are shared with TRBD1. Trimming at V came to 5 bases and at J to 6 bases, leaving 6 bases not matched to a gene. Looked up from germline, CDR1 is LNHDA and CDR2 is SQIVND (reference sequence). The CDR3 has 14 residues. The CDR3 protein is CASSLGQGMDTQYF. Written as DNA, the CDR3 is TGTGCCAGTAGTCTGGGACAGGGAATGGATACGCAGTATTTT.

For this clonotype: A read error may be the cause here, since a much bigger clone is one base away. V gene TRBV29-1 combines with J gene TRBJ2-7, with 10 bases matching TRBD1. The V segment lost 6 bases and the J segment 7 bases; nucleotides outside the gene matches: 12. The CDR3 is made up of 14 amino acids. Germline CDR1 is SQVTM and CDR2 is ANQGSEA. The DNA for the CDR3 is TGCAGCGTCGGGGGGGACAGGGGTAACTATGAGCAGTACTTC. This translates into CSVGGDRGNYEQYF.

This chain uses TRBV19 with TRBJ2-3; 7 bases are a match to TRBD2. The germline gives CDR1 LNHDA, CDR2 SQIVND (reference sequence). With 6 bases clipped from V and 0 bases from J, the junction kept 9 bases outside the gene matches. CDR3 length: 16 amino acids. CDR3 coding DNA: TGTGCCAGTAGCTACAGGCGGGGGACTAGCACAGATACGCAGTATTTT. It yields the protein CASSYRRGTSTDTQYF.

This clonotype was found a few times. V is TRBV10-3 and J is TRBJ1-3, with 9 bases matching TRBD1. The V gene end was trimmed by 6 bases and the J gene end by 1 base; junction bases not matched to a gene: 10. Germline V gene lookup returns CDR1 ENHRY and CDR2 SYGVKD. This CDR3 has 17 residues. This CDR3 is CAIRSFSGQGSGNTIYF. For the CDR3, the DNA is TGTGCCATCAGATCATTTTCGGGACAGGGATCTGGAAACACCATATATTTT.

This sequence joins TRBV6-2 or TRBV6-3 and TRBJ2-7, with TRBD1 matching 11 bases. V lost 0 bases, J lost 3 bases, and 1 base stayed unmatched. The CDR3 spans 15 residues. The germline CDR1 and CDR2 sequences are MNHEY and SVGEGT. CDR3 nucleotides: TGTGCCAGCAGTTACTCCGGGACAGGGGGCTACGAGCAGTACTTC. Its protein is CASSYSGTGGYEQYF.

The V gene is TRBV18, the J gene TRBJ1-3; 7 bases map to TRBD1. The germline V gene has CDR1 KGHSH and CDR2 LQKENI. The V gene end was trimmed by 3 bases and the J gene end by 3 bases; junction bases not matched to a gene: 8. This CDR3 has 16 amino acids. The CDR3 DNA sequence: TGTGCCAGCTCACCCACGGGACAGCTTGGTGGAAACACCATATATTTT. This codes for CASSPTGQLGGNTIYF.

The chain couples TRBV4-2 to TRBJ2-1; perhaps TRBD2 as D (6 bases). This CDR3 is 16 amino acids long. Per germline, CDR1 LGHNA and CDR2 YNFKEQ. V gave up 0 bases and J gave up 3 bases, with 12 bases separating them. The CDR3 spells CASSQDTPGDYNEQFF. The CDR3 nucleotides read TGTGCCAGCAGCCAAGATACCCCGGGGGACTACAATGAGCAGTTCTTC.